A selection of T cell receptor beta chains follows, all from one sample in a study of T-cell memory formation after mild COVID-19. TCRdb re-called the 5' RACE reads with MiXCR, one entry per CDR3 protein. The sample lists approximately 560,000 distinct CDR3 sequences, 17% seen once, with about 7.5% in the top ten. The specimen sequenced was PBMCs or a T cell subset sorted from them (not recorded which). These receptors all come from an adult woman who had mild COVID-19 (a few samples of this study predate the infection). Cell type and time point are not known. Both conserved end residues are part of each CDR3. The D gene is left open where the match is weak. Some rows have no size entry. The others give once, few or many, or a class for an expanded clone.

clone_size | d_call | j_call | v_call | cdr3_nt | cdr3_aa
- | TRBD1 | TRBJ1-1 | TRBV10-3 | TGTGCCATCGGGACAGGGGGCACTGAAGCTTTCTTT | CAIGTGGTEAFF
few | - | TRBJ2-5 | TRBV12-3/TRBV12-4 | TGTGCCAGCAGTTCCTTGGGAATCCAAGAGACCCAGTACTTC | CASSSLGIQETQYF
- | - | TRBJ2-2 | TRBV29-1 | TGCAGCGTTGAAGATCTGGGCGGCACCGGGGAGCTGTTTTTT | CSVEDLGGTGELFF
few | - | TRBJ1-2 | TRBV7-9 | TGTGCCAGCAGCTTATCAGCAGGCTATGGCTACACCTTC | CASSLSAGYGYTF
few | - | TRBJ1-1 | TRBV3-1 | TGTGCCAGCAGCCAATATACGGGGTCCAACACTGAAGCTTTCTTT | CASSQYTGSNTEAFF
- | - | TRBJ1-2 | TRBV5-6 | TGTGCCAGCAGCTTGAGGTCGGCAGGAGCCTCTTATGGCTACACCTTC | CASSLRSAGASYGYTF
few | - | TRBJ2-2 | TRBV5-1 | TGCGCCAGCAGCGTACAGGGAGGCACCGGGGAGCTGTTTTTT | CASSVQGGTGELFF
- | - | TRBJ1-1 | TRBV21-1 | TGTGCCAGCAGCTCAACGAGGGGCATGAACACTGAAGCTTTCTTT | CASSSTRGMNTEAFF
- | TRBD1 | TRBJ2-2 | TRBV29-1 | TGCAGCGTTGATTGGGGGCAGGGGGCGCCCGGGGAGCTGTTTTTT | CSVDWGQGAPGELFF
- | - | TRBJ1-5 | TRBV15 | TGTGCCACCAGCAGAGATCGGTTCGGCAATCAGCCCCAGCATTTT | CATSRDRFGNQPQHF
- | TRBD1 | TRBJ2-7 | TRBV12-3/TRBV12-4 | TGTGCCAGCAGTTTAGCGGGACAGGGGGCAAGGAGGGAGCAGTACTTC | CASSLAGQGARREQYF
few | TRBD2 | TRBJ2-1 | TRBV12-3/TRBV12-4 | TGTGCCAGCGGCCATTTAGCGGGAGACCGAAATGAGCAGTTCTTC | CASGHLAGDRNEQFF
few | - | TRBJ2-2 | TRBV2 | TGTGCCAGCAGAGCAGCGGCCGGGGAGCTGTTTTTT | CASRAAAGELFF
- | - | TRBJ2-4 | TRBV11-3 | TGTGCCAGCAGCTCCCGCCCGGATATGGACATTCAGTACTTC | CASSSRPDMDIQYF
- | TRBD2 | TRBJ2-1 | TRBV3-1 | TGTGCCAGCAGCCAAGGCCAGCGGGACTTCTGGGGCAATGAGCAGTTCTTC | CASSQGQRDFWGNEQFF
- | - | TRBJ1-2 | TRBV4-1 | TGCGCCAGCAGCCAAGAGGGGCAGACGGATTTC | CASSQEGQTDF
few | - | TRBJ2-5 | TRBV5-4 | TGTGCCAGCAGCTTGGGTGAACGGGAGCAAGAGACCCAGTACTTC | CASSLGEREQETQYF
once | - | TRBJ2-5 | TRBV6-2/TRBV6-3 | TGTGCCAGCAGTTACACGGGGTTACAAGAGACCCAGTACTTC | CASSYTGLQETQYF
- | TRBD1 | TRBJ2-1 | TRBV7-6 | TGTGCCAGCAGCCGAGACAGGGTTGAGCAGTTCTTC | CASSRDRVEQFF
few | - | TRBJ1-6 | TRBV5-1 | TGCGCCAGCAGCTTGGGATGGGCAGGCGGTTCACCCCTCCACTTT | CASSLGWAGGSPLHF
few | - | TRBJ1-4 | TRBV7-8 | TGTGCCAGCAGCATCTGGGGGACAACTAATGAAAAACTGTTTTTT | CASSIWGTTNEKLFF
- | TRBD1 | TRBJ2-1 | TRBV5-1 | TGCGCCAGCAGCACGGGACAGGGTAGCAATGAGCAGTTCTTC | CASSTGQGSNEQFF
- | - | TRBJ1-2 | TRBV7-9 | TGTGCCAGCAGCAAGGGACTGACCTATGGCTACACCTTC | CASSKGLTYGYTF
- | - | TRBJ1-1 | TRBV7-9 | TGTGCCTTCATCTCGAGTACTGAAGCTTTCTTT | CAFISSTEAFF
- | - | TRBJ1-1 | TRBV19 | TGTGCCAGTAGTTACAGGGTGGACACTGAAGCTTTCTTT | CASSYRVDTEAFF
- | TRBD2 | TRBJ2-7 | TRBV4-2 | TGTGCCAGCAGCCAAGAGACAGATCTAGCGGCATCCTACGAGCAGTACTTC | CASSQETDLAASYEQYF
- | - | TRBJ2-5 | TRBV5-1 | TGCGCCAGCAGCGCCTGGGGACCACAGGACAGCCAAGAGACCCAGTACTTC | CASSAWGPQDSQETQYF
- | - | TRBJ1-1 | TRBV7-3 | TGTGCCAGCAGCTTAAGGGGGACACCAGACACTGAAGCTTTCTTT | CASSLRGTPDTEAFF
few | - | TRBJ1-5 | TRBV24-1 | TGTGCCACCAGTGATTTAGGGGGCAATCAGCCCCAGCATTTT | CATSDLGGNQPQHF
- | TRBD2 | TRBJ2-2 | TRBV7-2 | TGTGCCAGCAGCTTTGTAGCGGGACCCACCGGGGAGCTGTTTTTT | CASSFVAGPTGELFF
- | TRBD1 | TRBJ2-3 | TRBV30 | TGTGCCTGGAGTATACCGACAGGGGTCCACACAGATACGCAGTATTTT | CAWSIPTGVHTDTQYF
few | - | TRBJ2-6 | TRBV7-2 | TGTGCCAGCAGCTTACGCTCCTACATGGGGCGGAGTTCTGGGGCCAACGTCCTGACTTTC | CASSLRSYMGRSSGANVLTF
few | - | TRBJ2-5 | TRBV5-1 | TGCGCCAGCAGCTCTTCGAGGGGATGGGAGACCCAGTACTTC | CASSSSRGWETQYF
- | - | TRBJ1-4 | TRBV3-1 | TGTGCCAGCAGCCAAGTAGGGCGTGAGAATGAAAAACTGTTTTTT | CASSQVGRENEKLFF
- | - | TRBJ1-1 | TRBV12-5 | TGTGCTAGTGGCCTCCCCTCAGCGTACACTGAAGCTTTCTTT | CASGLPSAYTEAFF
- | - | TRBJ2-3 | TRBV7-2 | TGTGCCAGCAGCTTAGACTCGTATACGCAGTATTTT | CASSLDSYTQYF
few | - | TRBJ1-5 | TRBV21-1 | TGTGCCAGCGGAAACAGTAGCAATCAGCCCCAGCATTTT | CASGNSSNQPQHF
few | TRBD2 | TRBJ2-5 | TRBV7-9 | TGTGCCAGCAGCTTTAGCGGGACCTTCGAAGAGACCCAGTACTTC | CASSFSGTFEETQYF
- | - | TRBJ2-7 | TRBV5-1 | TGCGCCAGCAGCTTGGAGTCCGACACCTACGAGCAGTACTTC | CASSLESDTYEQYF
many | - | TRBJ1-2 | TRBV7-4 | TGTGCCAGCAACCTGGCCTATGGCTACACCTTC | CASNLAYGYTF
- | - | TRBJ1-1 | TRBV4-2 | TGTGCCAGCAGCCAAGATGTCCTGCAGGGGCCTATGAACACTGAAGCTTTCTTT | CASSQDVLQGPMNTEAFF
- | TRBD1 | TRBJ2-6 | TRBV11-2 | TGTGCCAGCAGCGCCGGACAGGGTAACTCTGGGGCCAACGTCCTGACTTTC | CASSAGQGNSGANVLTF
- | - | TRBJ1-4 | TRBV6-1 | TGTGCCAGCAGTCTGGGTCCCTATGAAAAACTGTTTTTT | CASSLGPYEKLFF
- | TRBD1 | TRBJ1-1 | TRBV20-1 | TGCAGTGCCCCACCAGGGGGTAGCCTGCTTGAAGCTTTCTTT | CSAPPGGSLLEAFF
- | - | TRBJ1-3 | TRBV6-5 | TGTGCCAGCAGTCCCTCGGGCAGGGTAGCCTCTGGAAACACCATATATTTT | CASSPSGRVASGNTIYF
- | TRBD2 | TRBJ2-1 | TRBV7-2 | TGTGCCAGCAGCTGGACTAGCGGGACAAATGAGCAGTTCTTC | CASSWTSGTNEQFF
few | - | TRBJ2-7 | TRBV12-3/TRBV12-4 | TGTGCCAGCAGTACGACAGGACCAAGCTCCTACGAGCAGTACTTC | CASSTTGPSSYEQYF
few | TRBD2 | TRBJ2-7 | TRBV18 | TGTGCCAGCTCACCACCGACTAGCGGGGGCTACGAGCAGTACTTC | CASSPPTSGGYEQYF
many | - | TRBJ2-7 | TRBV6-1 | TGTGCCAGCTCCTTGGACAGATTCTACGAGCAGTACTTC | CASSLDRFYEQYF
few | - | TRBJ2-1 | TRBV6-2/TRBV6-3 | TGTGCCAGCAGTTCATCGGAGACCCATGAGCAGTTCTTC | CASSSSETHEQFF
few | TRBD2 | TRBJ2-2 | TRBV2 | TGTGCCAGCAGCGCCCTGGCGGGGGCGAACACCGGGGAGCTGTTTTTT | CASSALAGANTGELFF
few | TRBD1 | TRBJ2-2 | TRBV12-3/TRBV12-4 | TGTGCCAGCAGGTTCTTGGTGGGGACAGCTGATACCGGGGAGCTGTTTTTT | CASRFLVGTADTGELFF
- | - | TRBJ2-2 | TRBV15 | TGTGCCACCAGCAGATTGGGGAGCACCGGGGAGCTGTTTTTT | CATSRLGSTGELFF
- | TRBD2 | TRBJ2-3 | TRBV27 | TGTGCCAGCAGTCCGGGGGGGTTCACGGGAGATACGCAGTATTTT | CASSPGGFTGDTQYF
few | - | TRBJ1-6 | TRBV7-9 | TGTGCCAGCAGCCGAAGAGGACCCCTCCACTTT | CASSRRGPLHF
- | TRBD1 | TRBJ2-2 | TRBV5-1 | TGCGCCAGCGGCCTTGTGTCGACAGGGGACACCGGGGAGCTGTTTTTT | CASGLVSTGDTGELFF
few | TRBD1 | TRBJ2-7 | TRBV6-5 | TGTGCCAGCAGCACCGGGACAGGGGGCATTATTTACGAGCAGTACTTC | CASSTGTGGIIYEQYF
- | - | TRBJ2-1 | TRBV16 | TGTGCCAGCAGCCAATTGGGTAGACTTAATGAGCAGTTCTTC | CASSQLGRLNEQFF
- | - | TRBJ2-2 | TRBV12-3/TRBV12-4 | TGTGCCAGCAGTTTAAGATTTGGAAACACCGGGGAGCTGTTTTTT | CASSLRFGNTGELFF
few | - | TRBJ2-5 | TRBV7-3 | TGTGCCAGCAGCTTTGAGCCTCAAGAGACCCAGTACTTC | CASSFEPQETQYF